Given below is one T cell receptor (beta chain) in context. This specimen comes from a study of blood T cell repertoires in COVID-19. As for the study in general: The samples span acute and convalescent COVID-19 from the United States, Italy and Spain. From T cells, B-cell-depleted T cells, or PBMCs came the material, which was cDNA or gDNA.

As originally analysed: Estimation of nucleated cell counts was performed using reference gene primer amplification. Some clones are missing from TCRdb's copy, which holds only in-frame ones; the method was immunoSEQ multiplex PCR. Clone size and the V and J calls come from that table; the DNA yielded D and trimming. The repertoire holds about 130,000 clones, with 87% as singletons. The sequenced sample was peripheral blood. The source is a man in his fifties or sixties with active COVID-19.

This CDR3 reads CASSEVRTGWTEAFF. CDR3 nucleotide sequence: TGTGCCAGCAGTGAAGTTAGGACAGGGTGGACTGAAGCTTTCTTT. The gene calls are TRBV2 and TRBJ1-1; 8 nucleotides align to TRBD1. CDR1 SNHLY and CDR2 FYNNEI come from the germline V gene. CDR3 length equals 15 residues. The J segment lost 5 bases and the V segment lost 1 base, leaving 6 bases of the junction unmatched.